These 13 T cell receptor beta chains were sequenced from one sample in a study of spatial heterogeneity in lung cancer. Time point defined: sample taken at primary tumor resection. Each CDR3 protein gets one entry after TCRdb re-called the 5' RACE reads with MiXCR. The sample shows 23,000 or so distinct CDR3 sequences, around 7% of them seen only once. The sequencing used PBMCs, collected at surgery. All receptors derive from a male donor with early-stage non-small cell lung cancer.

There are a few counts of this clonotype. The rearrangement uses TRBV7-2 and TRBJ2-1; 8 nucleotides agree with TRBD2. This CDR3 region has 16 residues. The trim removed 0 bases at V and 1 base at J, leaving 2 bases unmatched. Germline-derived CDR1 and CDR2 are SGHTA and FQGNSA. CDR3 loop: CASSLATSGSYNEQFF. The CDR3 DNA follows: TGTGCCAGCAGCTTAGCAACTAGCGGATCCTACAATGAGCAGTTCTTC.

This clonotype is labeled as medium-sized. The CDR3: CASSRRTSPDNEQFF. The CDR3 coding sequence is TGTGCCAGCAGCCGAAGGACTAGCCCTGACAATGAGCAGTTCTTC. The chain uses TRBV27 and TRBJ2-1; 8 nucleotides match TRBD2. This CDR3 region has 15 residues. The germline V gene has CDR1 MNHEY and CDR2 SMNVEV (reference sequence). J was trimmed by 5 bases and V by 6 bases; bases with no gene match: 9.

V and J are TRBV4-2 and TRBJ2-5; perhaps TRBD2 as D (6 bases). Between the trimmed V and J ends, which lost 0 bases and 0 bases, there was a span of 20 bases. This CDR3 contains 19 residues. CDR1 and CDR2 (germline): LGHNA, YNFKEQ. In DNA form, the CDR3 reads TGTGCCAGCAGCCAAGATTACGTTCCCCTTGGGGGGTACCAAGAGACCCAGTACTTC. Its protein product is CASSQDYVPLGGYQETQYF.

This chain links TRBV2 with TRBJ2-5; D tentatively fits TRBD1 or TRBD2 (5 bases each). There are 12 residues in the CDR3. Trimming shortened V by 8 bases and J by 5 bases, and 12 bases separated the two germline ends. Germline V gene data show CDR1 as SNHLY and CDR2 as FYNNEI. CDR3 nucleotides: TGTGCCAGCGGCGAGGGACGGGAGACCCAGTACTTC. Protein sequence: CASGEGRETQYF.

Of note for this clonotype: A much larger clone lies a single base off, so this may be a read error. The missing conserved phenylalanine or tryptophan at the end of this CDR3 makes a read error likely. The CDR3 reads CASSEGGKNTEAFL. DNA for the CDR3: TGCGCCAGCAGTGAGGGGGGGAAGAACACTGAAGCTTTCCTT. This chain joins TRBV10-2 and TRBJ1-1; possible D gene TRBD1, 5 bases. Trimming shortened V by 2 bases and J by 1 base, and 8 bases separated the two germline ends. This CDR3 has 14 amino acids. CDR1 and CDR2 (germline): WSHSY, SAAADI.

This clonotype was counted between two and nine times. The rearrangement uses TRBV7-2 and TRBJ2-1; 7 bases agree with TRBD1. CDR3 length: 14 amino acids. Trimming removed 1 base from V and 7 bases from J; junction bases left unmatched: 4. CDR1 SGHTA and CDR2 FQGNSA come from the germline V gene. In nucleotides, the CDR3 is TGTGCCAGCAGCTTAGGACAGGGTTGGAATGAGCAGTTCTTC. It is translated as CASSLGQGWNEQFF.

In its sample, this clonotype was seen many times. The chain employs TRBV12-3 or TRBV12-4 and TRBJ2-1; tentatively, D is TRBD1 (5 bases). The CDR3 is 13 amino acids. The V gene lost 3 bases and the J gene lost 6 bases, with 9 bases spanning the gap. The DNA of the CDR3 is TGTGCCAGCAGTTTGGGCCAGGGCAATGAGCAGTTCTTC. Translated: CASSLGQGNEQFF.

This clonotype showed up many times. J is TRBJ1-1 and V is TRBV20-1, with D unclear. Germline V lookup: CDR1 DFQATT, CDR2 SNEGSKA (reference sequence). V lost 6 bases, J lost 1 base, and 12 bases lay in between. The CDR3 runs to 13 residues. The CDR3 protein is CSASAGWNTEAFF. CDR3 bases: TGCAGTGCGTCGGCGGGCTGGAACACTGAAGCTTTCTTT.

At least ten counts were recorded for this clonotype. The J gene is TRBJ1-6, the V gene TRBV2; D gene unclear. CDR1 is SNHLY and CDR2 is FYNNEI in the germline V gene. With 5 bases removed from V and 0 bases from J, the gap between germline ends came to 14 bases. The CDR3 is 17 amino acids. Here the CDR3 reads CASSLRRSSSYNSPLHF. For the CDR3, the DNA is TGTGCCAGCAGTTTGCGTAGGTCGAGCTCCTATAATTCACCCCTCCACTTT.

This clonotype was counted many times. This sequence joins TRBV21-1 and TRBJ2-6. TRBV21-1 is classified as a pseudogene. The CDR3 is made up of 15 amino acids. CDR3 loop: CASGPELSGANVLTF. CDR3 sequence (DNA): TGTGCCAGCGGTCCGGAATTATCTGGGGCCAACGTCCTGACTTTC.

The table lists this clonotype with many counts. J is TRBJ1-2 and V is TRBV28; a possible D gene is TRBD1 (6 bases). The CDR3 runs to 14 residues. V gave up 5 bases and J gave up 7 bases, with 17 bases separating them. Germline CDR1 MDHEN, CDR2 SYDVKM. As DNA, the CDR3 is TGTGCCAGCAGTCCCTCCGTGGGGGGCGGTGGCTACACCTTC. It encodes CASSPSVGGGGYTF.

This clonotype was found a few times. The CDR3: CSARDISLGYTF. The CDR3 coding sequence is TGCAGTGCTAGAGATATCTCGCTTGGCTACACCTTC. The chain combines TRBV20-1 with TRBJ1-2, with D unresolved. From germline, CDR1 is DFQATT and CDR2 SNEGSKA (reference sequence). The CDR3 length is 12 residues. V lost 0 bases and J lost 7, with 9 bases in between.

This clonotype has more than one count but fewer than ten. The rearrangement uses TRBV25-1 and TRBJ1-6; tentative D call: TRBD1 (6 bases). The CDR3 is made up of 15 amino acids. Trimming pared 0 bases from V and 6 bases from J, leaving 9 bases between. The V gene's germline CDR1 is MGHDK and CDR2 SYGVNS. The DNA for the CDR3 is TGTGCCAGCAGTGAATATGGACAGTCTAATTCACCCCTCCACTTT. Residues: CASSEYGQSNSPLHF. The full variable domain, completed using reference TRBV25-1 and TRBJ1-6, is EADIYQTPRYLVIGTGKKITLECSQTMGHDKMYWYQQDPGMELHLIHYSYGVNSTEKGDLSSESTVSRIRTEHFPLTLESARPSHTSQYLCASSEYGQSNSPLHFGNGTRLTVT.